One and the same sample provided the 8 T cell receptor beta chains below, sequenced in a study of blood T cell repertoires in COVID-19. Sequencing used immunoSEQ multiplex PCR; TCRdb keeps in-frame clones, though not all of them. The sample includes about 260,000 clones, roughly nine tenths of them seen just once. The sample consisted of peripheral blood. The receptors stem from a man in his forties with active or convalescent COVID-19.

This chain joins TRBV6-4 and TRBJ1-5; TRBD1 agrees at 7 bases. Looked up from germline, CDR1 is MRHNA and CDR2 is SNTAGT. The trim removed 11 bases at V and 6 bases at J, leaving 10 bases unmatched. There are 13 residues in the CDR3. The CDR3 is CAARDRRRQPQHF. In DNA, the CDR3 is TGTGCCGCTAGGGACAGACGCCGTCAGCCCCAGCATTTT.

The V and J genes are TRBV9 and TRBJ2-5; 13 positions match TRBD2. With 3 bases clipped from V and 4 bases from J, the junction kept 6 bases outside the gene matches. The CDR3 totals 16 residues. Germline assignment: CDR1 SGDLS and CDR2 YYNGEE. The CDR3 protein is CASSARTSGGSETQYF. The CDR3 DNA reads as TGTGCCAGCAGCGCCCGGACTAGCGGGGGATCAGAGACCCAGTACTTC.

This clone appeared many times. The chain recombines TRBV3-1 (or the pseudogene TRBV3-2) with TRBJ2-7; a possible D gene is TRBD2 (6 bases). Germline CDR1 and CDR2: LGHDT and YNNKEL (reference sequence). The CDR3 spans 15 residues. V lost 4 bases, J lost 4 bases, and 17 bases lay in between. The CDR3 spells CASSPARRGRYEQYF. The DNA for the CDR3 is TGTGCCAGCAGCCCAGCTCGGCGGGGACGGTACGAGCAGTACTTC.

The rearrangement joins TRBV27 to TRBJ1-5; possibly TRBD1 for D (5 bases). The CDR3 has 14 amino acids. Deletions cut 7 bases from V and 2 bases from J, with 12 bases between. Germline V gene lookup returns CDR1 MNHEY and CDR2 SMNVEV (reference sequence). The CDR3 loop is CASTSGGGNQPQHF. The CDR3 bases are TGTGCCAGCACCTCAGGAGGGGGCAATCAGCCCCAGCATTTT.

The chain couples TRBV5-1 to TRBJ2-1; TRBD2 matches at 9 bases. CDR1 and CDR2 from the germline V gene are SGHRS and YFSETQ. The CDR3 length is 14 residues. J was trimmed by 7 bases and V by 1 base; bases with no gene match: 3. The chain's CDR3 is CASSLRLAGNEQFF. Written as DNA, the CDR3 is TGCGCCAGCAGCTTGCGGCTAGCGGGGAATGAGCAGTTCTTC. Looking up the rest from reference TRBV5-1 and TRBJ2-1 gives the full variable domain: KAGVTQTPRYLIKTRGQQVTLSCSPISGHRSVSWYQQTPGQGLQFLFEYFSETQRNKGNFPGRFSGRQFSNSRSEMNVSTLELGDSALYLCASSLRLAGNEQFFGPGTRLTVL.

The chain uses TRBV6-5 and TRBJ1-1; D not resolved. The CDR3 runs to 15 residues. V was pared by 8 bases and J by 5 bases, with 21 bases between. Germline V lookup: CDR1 MNHEY, CDR2 SVGAGI. CDR3 DNA: TGTGCCAGCCATGATGTTGCGGAGGTAAGGACTGAAGCTTTCTTT. Protein sequence: CASHDVAEVRTEAFF.

This chain connects TRBV11-3 to TRBJ2-2; 8 bases align to TRBD2. The CDR3 contains 15 residues. The V gene's germline CDR1 is SGHNT and CDR2 YENEEA. With 1 base clipped from V and 6 bases from J, the junction kept 4 bases outside the gene matches. CDR3 bases: TGTGCCAGCAGCTTAGTTCGGGAGGGCCCCGGGGAGCTGTTTTTT. Residues: CASSLVREGPGELFF.

This chain's CDR3 is CASSISVWDREDSNQPQHF. CDR3 sequence (DNA): TGTGCCAGTAGTATTAGCGTGTGGGACAGGGAGGATAGCAATCAGCCCCAGCATTTT. The genes are TRBV19 and TRBJ1-5; 9 positions agree with TRBD1. The CDR3 is made up of 19 amino acids. Germline assignment: CDR1 LNHDA and CDR2 SQIVND (reference sequence). The V gene end was trimmed by 3 bases and the J gene end by 0 bases; junction bases not matched to a gene: 12.